The present T cell receptor beta chain was sequenced within a study of PD-L1 blockade in urothelial cancer. Germline V gene lookup returns CDR1 LNHNV and CDR2 YYDKDF (reference sequence). The trim removed 3 bases at V and 4 bases at J, leaving 7 bases unmatched. The CDR3 consists of 16 residues. Profiling relied on immunoSEQ multiplex PCR, and the TCRdb table lists in-frame clones only, not all of them. The table includes more than 40,000 clones, around 90% detected once. The source material was PBMCs, sampled around atezolizumab (anti-PD-L1) treatment. The genes are TRBV15 and TRBJ2-3; 10 bases align to TRBD2. The clonotype was recovered from a woman aged 55 to 70 with urothelial cancer. The CDR3 nucleotides read TGTGCCACCAGCAGCGGGGGACTAGCGAGGGCAGATACGCAGTATTTT. It specifies CATSSGGLARADTQYF.